The 15 T cell receptor beta chains presented below share a single source sample, sequenced in a study of OX40 agonist ivuxolimab in advanced cancers. Using immunoSEQ multiplex PCR, the repertoire was profiled, and TCRdb retains in-frame clones only, with some absent. The sample consists of more than 35,000 clones, more than 75% of them appearing once. Sequencing used CD4+ or CD8+ T cells sorted from blood, obtained in a trial of the OX40 agonist ivuxolimab. Receptor source: an adult with an advanced solid tumor such as melanoma, head and neck, liver or kidney cancer.

The chain links TRBV6-6 to TRBJ1-1; D unresolved. Between the trimmed V and J ends, which lost 2 bases and 4 bases, there was a span of 2 bases. CDR3 length: 11 residues. In germline, CDR1 is MNHNY, CDR2 SVGAGI (reference sequence). CDR3: CASSYGTEAFF. The CDR3, as DNA: TGTGCCAGCAGTTACGGCACTGAAGCTTTCTTT.

The V call is TRBV11-2, the J call TRBJ2-2; weak D call: TRBD1 (7 bases). The CDR3 length is 19 residues. V was pared by 9 bases and J by 5 bases, with 31 bases between. Germline V lookup: CDR1 SGHAT, CDR2 FQNNGV. The CDR3 coding sequence is TGTGCCAGGCAGCCATGGGGACAGTCCCCGGGACTGCAAACCGGGGAGCTGTTTTTT. This sequence encodes CARQPWGQSPGLQTGELFF.

The chain has TRBV19 and TRBJ2-5; possible D gene TRBD2, 5 bases. The CDR3 contains 13 residues. Looked up from germline, CDR1 is LNHDA and CDR2 is SQIVND (reference sequence). Trimming pared 10 bases from V and 2 bases from J, leaving 14 bases between. The CDR3 nucleotides read TGTGCCACCTACGGGGTGGGGCAAGAGACCCAGTACTTC. It translates to CATYGVGQETQYF.

The rearrangement uses TRBV7-8 and TRBJ1-1; D perhaps matches TRBD1 (5 bases). CDR3 length equals 14 residues. The germline V gene has CDR1 SGHVS and CDR2 FQNEAQ. Deletions cut 2 bases from V and 4 bases from J, with 11 bases between. The CDR3 DNA is TGTGCCAGCAGCTTACAGGGCGAGGTCACTGAAGCTTTCTTT. It translates to CASSLQGEVTEAFF.

This chain joins TRBV4-1 and TRBJ2-7; 12 bases agree with TRBD2. V was clipped by 4 bases and J by 4 bases; unmatched bases: 20. The CDR3 consists of 20 residues. Germline V CDR1 and CDR2: MGHRA, YSYEKL. CDR3 DNA: TGCGCCAGCAGCCCAGGCGGCGGGACACCGACTAGCGGGAGTCAGTACGAGCAGTACTTC. This gives the protein CASSPGGGTPTSGSQYEQYF.

The chain carries TRBV15 and TRBJ2-7; D call uncertain. This CDR3 is 13 amino acids long. Germline lookup yields CDR1 LNHNV and CDR2 YYDKDF (reference sequence). The ends were cut back, 5 bases at V and 3 bases at J, with 11 bases in the middle. The CDR3 loop is CATSYSRYYEQYF. CDR3 coding DNA: TGTGCCACCAGCTACTCCAGATACTACGAGCAGTACTTC.

The chain joins TRBV11-1 to TRBJ2-1; D is unclear. Germline values: CDR1 SGHAT, CDR2 FQDESV (reference sequence). Trimming removed 1 base at V and 0 bases at J, with 13 bases between. CDR3 length: 17 amino acids. The CDR3 region is CASSLVDPRNSYNEQFF. In DNA form, the CDR3 reads TGTGCCAGCAGCTTAGTAGACCCTAGGAACTCCTACAATGAGCAGTTCTTC.

The chain employs TRBV11-3 and TRBJ2-7; 8 nucleotides agree with TRBD2. Germline CDR1 reads SGHNT; CDR2 reads YENEEA. V lost 4 bases to trimming and J lost 4 bases; unmatched junction nucleotides: 9. The CDR3 loop spans 15 amino acids. The CDR3 DNA follows: TGTGCCAGCAGCTACCAGCGAGCGGGAGAATACGAGCAGTACTTC. Protein product: CASSYQRAGEYEQYF.

The chain couples TRBV7-2 to TRBJ2-2, with D maybe TRBD2 (6 bases). CDR1 SGHTA and CDR2 FQGNSA come from the germline V gene. CDR3 length: 15 amino acids. V gave up 1 base and J gave up 3 bases, with 9 bases separating them. The CDR3 sequence: CASSLVGGDTGELFF. Here the CDR3 DNA reads TGTGCCAGCAGCTTAGTCGGGGGAGACACCGGGGAGCTGTTTTTT.

This chain uses TRBV6-5 with TRBJ1-1; D is possibly TRBD1 (6 bases). The germline V and J ends were trimmed by 2 bases and 0 bases, with 10 bases remaining between them. In germline, CDR1 is MNHEY, CDR2 SVGAGI. The CDR3 sequence is 15 residues long. For the CDR3, the DNA is TGTGCCAGCAGTTACGGGACAAGGATGAACACTGAAGCTTTCTTT. This sequence encodes CASSYGTRMNTEAFF.

The chain combines TRBV6-6 with TRBJ2-7, with TRBD1 as a possible D gene (5 bases). Trimming removed 7 bases at V and 0 bases at J, with 13 bases between. Germline values: CDR1 MNHNY, CDR2 SVGAGI (reference sequence). The length of the CDR3 is 14 residues. The CDR3 spells CASTPTENSYEQYF. The CDR3 DNA sequence: TGTGCCAGCACCCCGACAGAAAACTCCTACGAGCAGTACTTC.

This chain joins TRBV5-1 and TRBJ1-1; the D gene is possibly TRBD1 (5 bases). The CDR3 spans 14 residues. Per the germline V gene, CDR1 is SGHRS and CDR2 is YFSETQ. The ends were cut back, 2 bases at V and 8 bases at J, with 16 bases in the middle. The CDR3 protein is CASSFFGGGEEAFF. CDR3 DNA: TGCGCCAGCAGCTTCTTTGGGGGAGGGGAAGAAGCTTTCTTT.

The genes are TRBV11-2 and TRBJ1-3, with D perhaps TRBD1 (5 bases). The CDR3 runs to 14 residues. Germline V gene sequence: CDR1 SGHAT, CDR2 FQNNGV. Between the trimmed V and J ends, which lost 3 bases and 0 bases, there was a span of 6 bases. The CDR3 protein is CASSFTGSGNTIYF. CDR3 nucleotide sequence: TGTGCCAGCAGCTTCACAGGCTCTGGAAACACCATATATTTT.

This chain uses TRBV10-3 with TRBJ1-2, with a weak D call TRBD1 (5 bases). This CDR3 is built from 14 residues. V lost 2 bases, J lost 8 bases, and 15 bases lay in between. Germline CDR1 reads ENHRY; CDR2 reads SYGVKD. This chain's CDR3 is CAISEPGTGLGYTF. DNA for the CDR3: TGTGCCATCAGTGAGCCGGGGACGGGGTTAGGCTACACCTTC.

Here the CDR3 reads CASSYGAGTEAFF. CDR3 coding DNA: TGTGCCAGCAGTTACGGCGCGGGAACTGAAGCTTTCTTT. This chain joins TRBV6-5 and TRBJ1-1; D is ambiguous. Trimming stripped 2 bases from V and 5 bases from J, with 9 bases between. The CDR3 covers 13 residues. Germline V CDR1 and CDR2: MNHEY, SVGAGI.